The rows below give T cell receptor beta chains drawn from one sample of a study of blood T cell repertoires in COVID-19. Measured with immunoSEQ multiplex PCR; TCRdb has only the in-frame clones, and not every one. In the table there are tens of thousands of clones, 60% to 85% of which are singletons. The sequencing sample was made of peripheral blood. These receptors were obtained from a human donor in a cohort sampled during active COVID-19. The conserved cysteine and the conserved F or W are not part of the CDR3 here.

v_gene,j_gene,len,CDR3aa
TRBV3-1/TRBV3-2,TRBJ2-3,11,ASSQDRVDTQY
TRBV5-4,TRBJ2-1,12,ASSLDRADNEQF
TRBV13,TRBJ1-1,15,ASSSGVGLRAKDEAF
TRBV18,TRBJ2-5,14,ASSPAGGQSQETQY
TRBV6-5,TRBJ2-7,14,ASSFNLAGGPYEQY
TRBV2,TRBJ1-2,12,ASSEGLTYYGYT
TRBV3-1/TRBV3-2,TRBJ2-1,12,ASSLDRVYNEQF
TRBV5-6,TRBJ1-2,12,ASSFGTGNYGYT
TRBV4-1,TRBJ2-1,13,ASSPDWNLNNEQF
TRBV5-6,TRBJ2-2,15,ASSLGGRLAVPGELF
TRBV19,TRBJ1-5,14,ASSPRGKGSNQPQH
TRBV30,TRBJ1-1,13,AWSAPVRGNTEAF
TRBV6-1,TRBJ2-3,12,ASSEAMGRDTQY
TRBV6-5,TRBJ2-7,11,ASSYGQTYEQY
TRBV3-1/TRBV3-2,TRBJ2-1,13,ASSQEYYPYNEQF
TRBV3-1/TRBV3-2,TRBJ2-7,13,ASRRTGTQTYEQY
TRBV7-3,TRBJ1-1,11,ASNAGGPTEAF
TRBV15,TRBJ2-5,12,ATSRDLARETQY
TRBV6-5,TRBJ2-3,13,ASRRLAGSTDTQY